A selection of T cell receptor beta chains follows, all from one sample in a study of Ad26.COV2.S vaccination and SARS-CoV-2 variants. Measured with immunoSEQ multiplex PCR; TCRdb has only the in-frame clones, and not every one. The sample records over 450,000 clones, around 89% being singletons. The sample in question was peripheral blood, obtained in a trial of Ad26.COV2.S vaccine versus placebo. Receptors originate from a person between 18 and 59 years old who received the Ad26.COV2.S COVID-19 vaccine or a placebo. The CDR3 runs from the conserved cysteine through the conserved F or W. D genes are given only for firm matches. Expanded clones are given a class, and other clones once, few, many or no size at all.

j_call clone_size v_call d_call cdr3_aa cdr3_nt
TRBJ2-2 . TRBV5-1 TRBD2 CASSLALAGGPGELFF TGCGCCAGCAGCTTGGCCTTAGCGGGAGGGCCCGGGGAGCTGTTTTTT
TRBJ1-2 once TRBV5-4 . CASSPGGGQGAYGYTF TGTGCCAGCAGCCCCGGGGGGGGGCAGGGTGCCTATGGCTACACCTTC
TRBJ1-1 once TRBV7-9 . CASSFEGHTEAFF TGTGCCAGCAGCTTCGAGGGCCACACTGAAGCTTTCTTT
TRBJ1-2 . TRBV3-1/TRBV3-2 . CASSLGTLGRLDAYTF TGTGCCAGCAGCCTCGGGACCCTCGGACGCCTAGACGCCTACACCTTC
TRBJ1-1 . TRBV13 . CASSPTGLTEAFF TGTGCCAGCAGTCCTACAGGGCTTACTGAAGCTTTCTTT
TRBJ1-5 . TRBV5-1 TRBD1 CASSSGTGPHQPQHF TGCGCCAGCAGCTCCGGGACAGGCCCCCATCAGCCCCAGCATTTT
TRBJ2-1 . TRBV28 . CASSLLAREQFF TGTGCCAGCAGTTTACTAGCAAGGGAGCAGTTCTTC
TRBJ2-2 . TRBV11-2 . CASSRSGVGRLAELFF TGTGCCAGCAGCCGTAGCGGAGTAGGGCGATTGGCGGAGCTGTTTTTT
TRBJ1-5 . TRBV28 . CASRKPNQPQHF TGTGCCAGCCGCAAACCCAATCAGCCCCAGCATTTT
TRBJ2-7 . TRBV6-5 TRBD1 CASSSPGQGHEQYF TGTGCCAGCAGTTCGCCGGGACAGGGCCACGAGCAGTACTTC
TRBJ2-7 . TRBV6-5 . CASSYGSGRSFYEQYF TGTGCCAGCAGTTACGGAAGCGGGCGTTCCTTCTACGAGCAGTACTTC
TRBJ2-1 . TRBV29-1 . CSVGGTAGNEQFF TGCAGCGTTGGGGGGACCGCCGGGAATGAGCAGTTCTTC
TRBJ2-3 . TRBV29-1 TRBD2 CSGFGTRAYTDTQYF TGCAGCGGGTTCGGGACTAGAGCCTACACAGATACGCAGTATTTT
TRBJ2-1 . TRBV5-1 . CASTDGRTYNEQFF TGCGCCAGCACTGATGGGCGTACATACAATGAGCAGTTCTTC
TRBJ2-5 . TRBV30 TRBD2 CAWSGLAGGKTEYF TGTGCCTGGAGTGGGTTAGCGGGGGGGAAGACAGAGTACTTC
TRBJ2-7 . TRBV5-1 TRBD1 CASSLRDRGQGEQYF TGCGCCAGCAGCCTCCGGGACAGGGGGCAGGGCGAGCAGTACTTC
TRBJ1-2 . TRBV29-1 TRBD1 CSVEEGQGGGYTF TGCAGCGTTGAAGAGGGACAGGGAGGTGGCTACACCTTC
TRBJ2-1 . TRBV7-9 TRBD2 CASSFKTSGIYNEQFF TGTGCCAGCAGCTTCAAGACTAGCGGGATCTACAATGAGCAGTTCTTC
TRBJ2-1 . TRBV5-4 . CASAQRYGNEQFF TGTGCCAGCGCCCAACGCTACGGGAATGAGCAGTTCTTC
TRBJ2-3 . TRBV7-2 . CASSFRGTDTQYF TGTGCCAGCAGCTTTCGGGGGACAGATACGCAGTATTTT
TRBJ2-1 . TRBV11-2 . CASSFGYEARTQFF TGTGCCAGCAGCTTTGGTTACGAGGCCCGGACGCAGTTCTTC
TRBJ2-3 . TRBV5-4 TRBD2 CASSFRLAPDTQYF TGTGCCAGCAGCTTTCGACTAGCGCCAGATACGCAGTATTTT
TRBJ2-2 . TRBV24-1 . CATSLTGTGELFF TGTGCCACCAGCCTTACTGGCACCGGGGAGCTGTTTTTT
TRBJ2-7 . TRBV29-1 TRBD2 CSVLNWDGGEQYF TGCAGCGTTTTAAACTGGGACGGGGGGGAGCAGTACTTC
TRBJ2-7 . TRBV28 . CASLRQGGRYEQYF TGTGCCAGCTTGAGACAAGGGGGACGCTACGAGCAGTACTTC
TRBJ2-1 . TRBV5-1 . CASSWFADNEQFF TGCGCCAGCAGCTGGTTTGCAGACAATGAGCAGTTCTTC